This T cell receptor (beta chain) was sequenced for a study of T-cell reconstitution after alpha-beta-depleted transplantation in children. This CDR3 is 16 amino acids long. The V segment lost 4 bases and the J segment 6 bases; nucleotides outside the gene matches: 5. Germline assignment: CDR1 SGHDN and CDR2 FVKESK. It was with unique molecular identifiers that the TCRbeta library was prepared. MiXCR was run by TCRdb on the PCR reads, yielding one entry per CDR3 protein. The table includes around 300,000 distinct CDR3 sequences, around 7.1% detected once. This clonotype occurred many times. What it recognizes is unknown. Study-wide points: In some patients, recipient T cells and intrathymic progenitors surviving conditioning explained high day-60 diversity. At one year after transplant, newly produced T cells mostly accounted for T-cell counts and diversity.

The receptor was isolated from a female patient aged 2 to 10 who had a stem cell transplant for Fanconi anemia, so the T cells may come from the graft donor. The gene calls are TRBV14 and TRBJ2-1; 14 nucleotides match TRBD2. The sequencing here drew on peripheral blood, taken 360 days after TCRalphabeta/CD19-depleted stem cell transplant. CDR3 amino acids: CASSPRLAGGLNEQFF. The CDR3 DNA is TGTGCCAGCAGCCCCCGACTAGCGGGGGGGCTCAATGAGCAGTTCTTC.